This T cell receptor (beta chain) was captured by sequencing in a study of blood T cell repertoires in COVID-19. The CDR3 consists of 12 residues. Deletions cut 0 bases from V and 11 bases from J, with 10 bases between. The germline V gene encodes CDR1 SGHAT and CDR2 FQNNGV. Source study methods: It was from reference gene primer amplification that nucleated cell counts were estimated. Some clones are missing from TCRdb's copy, which holds only in-frame ones; the method was immunoSEQ multiplex PCR. For V, J and clone size, that table is used; D and trimming come from the DNA. Of 150,000 to 170,000 clones listed, roughly 84% were seen once; the top ten hold about an eighth. Patients at the Seattle site were enrolled during active infection and followed longitudinally.

The specimen sequenced was peripheral blood. This TCR derives from a woman between 55 and 75 years old with COVID-19, enrolled during active disease. The chain recombines TRBV11-2 with TRBJ1-2; D is ambiguous. The CDR3 protein is CASSLEPVLYTF. CDR3 in DNA: TGTGCCAGCAGCTTAGAGCCGGTTCTGTACACCTTC.